These T cell receptor beta chains were read from a single sample in a study of T cells in tumors and immune-related adverse events. Profiling relied on immunoSEQ multiplex PCR, and the TCRdb table lists in-frame clones only, not all of them. The data contain tens of thousands of clones, 80% to 95% of them singletons. The sequencing used lymph node tissue, collected from a patient treated with anti-PD-1 therapy. These receptors came from a female donor with metastatic renal cell carcinoma. Both conserved end residues are part of each CDR3. D genes are given only for firm matches. Not every row has a clone size; where given, it reads once, few, many or a size class.

V: TRBV19
D: TRBD1
size: .
J: TRBJ1-2
CDR3: CASSIVRQGYGYTF
DNA: TGTGCCAGTAGTATAGTTAGACAGGGATATGGCTACACCTTC

V: TRBV12-5
D: .
size: few
J: TRBJ1-1
CDR3: CASAPPRDGNTEAFF
DNA: TGTGCTAGTGCCCCGCCCCGGGACGGGAACACTGAAGCTTTCTTT

V: TRBV4-1
D: TRBD1
size: once
J: TRBJ2-1
CDR3: CASRPGTGGTLRYNEQFF
DNA: TGCGCCAGCAGACCAGGGACAGGGGGCACCCTGCGTTACAATGAGCAGTTCTTC

V: TRBV7-9
D: TRBD1
size: .
J: TRBJ1-4
CDR3: CASSRTGIRKKLFF
DNA: TGTGCCAGCAGCCGGACAGGGATTCGGAAAAAACTGTTTTTT

V: TRBV5-8
D: .
size: .
J: TRBJ1-2
CDR3: CASSLVGVGYTF
DNA: TGTGCCAGCAGCTTGGTGGGGGTTGGCTACACCTTC

V: TRBV4-3
D: .
size: .
J: TRBJ2-3
CDR3: CASSQDRAGSLDTQYF
DNA: TGCGCCAGCAGCCAAGATCGGGCCGGGAGTTTGGATACGCAGTATTTT

V: TRBV12-5
D: .
size: few
J: TRBJ2-7
CDR3: CASGPGPTLSYEQYF
DNA: TGTGCTAGTGGCCCTGGACCGACCCTCTCCTACGAGCAGTACTTC

V: TRBV5-1
D: TRBD1
size: .
J: TRBJ2-5
CDR3: CASSLTGQGTLSGETQYF
DNA: TGCGCCAGCAGCTTGACGGGACAGGGGACACTTTCAGGCGAGACCCAGTACTTC

V: TRBV11-2
D: TRBD1
size: .
J: TRBJ2-7
CDR3: CASSLDRAGGYEQYF
DNA: TGTGCCAGCAGCTTGGACAGGGCAGGGGGCTACGAGCAGTACTTC

V: TRBV30
D: .
size: .
J: TRBJ1-4
CDR3: CAWSVEAPPVGKLFF
DNA: TGTGCCTGGAGTGTAGAGGCCCCTCCAGTGGGAAAACTGTTTTTT

V: TRBV6-5
D: .
size: .
J: TRBJ1-2
CDR3: CASSGQSRYSGYTF
DNA: TGTGCCAGCAGCGGCCAAAGCCGATACTCTGGCTACACCTTC

V: TRBV7-2
D: .
size: .
J: TRBJ1-1
CDR3: CASSVFRTVEAFF
DNA: TGTGCCAGCAGCGTTTTCAGGACAGTTGAAGCTTTCTTT

V: TRBV5-1
D: TRBD1
size: .
J: TRBJ1-4
CDR3: CASSLAGTGAWEKLFF
DNA: TGCGCCAGCAGCTTGGCGGGGACAGGGGCTTGGGAAAAACTGTTTTTT

V: TRBV27
D: TRBD2
size: .
J: TRBJ2-1
CDR3: CASSFSPAGRYNEQFF
DNA: TGTGCCAGCAGTTTTAGCCCAGCGGGGCGCTACAATGAGCAGTTCTTC

V: TRBV7-6
D: .
size: .
J: TRBJ2-7
CDR3: CASSLKGEGEQYF
DNA: TGTGCCAGCAGCTTAAAAGGGGAAGGGGAGCAGTACTTC

V: TRBV6-1
D: .
size: .
J: TRBJ1-1
CDR3: CASTRSNTEAFF
DNA: TGTGCCAGCACGAGGTCGAACACTGAAGCTTTCTTT

V: TRBV5-6
D: TRBD1
size: .
J: TRBJ1-2
CDR3: CASSLTGTDYGYTF
DNA: TGTGCCAGCAGCTTGACCGGGACAGATTATGGCTACACCTTC

V: TRBV13
D: TRBD2
size: .
J: TRBJ2-7
CDR3: CASSQVAGGFNEQYF
DNA: TGTGCCAGCAGCCAAGTAGCGGGAGGGTTCAACGAGCAGTACTTC

V: TRBV6-4
D: .
size: .
J: TRBJ2-1
CDR3: CASSVMGGPYNEQFF
DNA: TGTGCCAGCAGTGTTATGGGGGGGCCCTACAATGAGCAGTTCTTC

V: TRBV6-5
D: .
size: .
J: TRBJ2-7
CDR3: CASSYFQGAYEQYF
DNA: TGTGCCAGCAGTTACTTTCAGGGAGCCTACGAGCAGTACTTC

V: TRBV7-2
D: .
size: .
J: TRBJ2-7
CDR3: CASSLVVYEQYF
DNA: TGTGCCAGCAGCTTAGTAGTGTACGAGCAGTACTTC

V: TRBV9
D: .
size: .
J: TRBJ1-3
CDR3: CASSPGNSGNTIYF
DNA: TGTGCCAGCAGCCCAGGGAACTCTGGAAACACCATATATTTT

V: TRBV2
D: TRBD2
size: .
J: TRBJ2-7
CDR3: CASSRLAGVSEQYF
DNA: TGTGCCAGCAGCAGACTAGCGGGAGTATCCGAGCAGTACTTC

V: TRBV5-1
D: .
size: .
J: TRBJ1-1
CDR3: CASSLAGYGTEAFF
DNA: TGCGCCAGCAGCTTGGCAGGGTACGGCACTGAAGCTTTCTTT

V: TRBV2
D: TRBD2
size: .
J: TRBJ2-3
CDR3: CASSFSSGGADTQYF
DNA: TGTGCCAGCAGTTTTTCTAGCGGGGGGGCTGATACGCAGTATTTT

V: TRBV7-2
D: TRBD2
size: once
J: TRBJ2-1
CDR3: CASSPTSGGAGEQFF
DNA: TGTGCCAGCAGTCCGACTAGCGGGGGGGCCGGTGAGCAGTTCTTC

V: TRBV11-2
D: TRBD1
size: .
J: TRBJ2-1
CDR3: CASSQFRDSEQFF
DNA: TGTGCCAGCAGCCAATTCAGGGACAGTGAGCAGTTCTTC

V: TRBV4-1
D: .
size: .
J: TRBJ1-2
CDR3: CASSQAGHPSYGYTF
DNA: TGCGCCAGCAGCCAAGCGGGACACCCGTCCTATGGCTACACCTTC

V: TRBV29-1
D: .
size: .
J: TRBJ1-2
CDR3: CSVTLTDNYGYTF
DNA: TGCAGCGTGACCCTGACAGATAACTATGGCTACACCTTC

V: TRBV28
D: .
size: .
J: TRBJ2-1
CDR3: CASSLGRDEFF
DNA: TGTGCCAGCAGTTTGGGGCGGGACGAGTTCTTC

V: TRBV30
D: TRBD1
size: few
J: TRBJ1-2
CDR3: CAWSSGGSYYGYTF
DNA: TGTGCCTGGAGTTCAGGGGGCTCATACTATGGCTACACCTTC

V: TRBV5-1
D: TRBD1
size: .
J: TRBJ2-3
CDR3: CASSSTGSPTDTQYF
DNA: TGCGCCAGCAGCTCGACAGGGTCCCCCACAGATACGCAGTATTTT

V: TRBV11-3
D: .
size: .
J: TRBJ2-7
CDR3: CASSSAAGPAYEQYF
DNA: TGTGCCAGCAGCTCCGCCGCAGGTCCCGCCTACGAGCAGTACTTC

V: TRBV28
D: .
size: .
J: TRBJ2-1
CDR3: CVVTRDTYNEQFF
DNA: TGTGTCGTTACACGGGACACCTACAATGAGCAGTTCTTC

V: TRBV6-6
D: .
size: once
J: TRBJ1-5
CDR3: CASSYKSDQPQHF
DNA: TGTGCCAGCAGTTACAAGTCCGATCAGCCCCAGCATTTT

V: TRBV11-3
D: .
size: .
J: TRBJ1-1
CDR3: CASGGAPNTEAFF
DNA: TGTGCAAGCGGGGGGGCTCCCAACACTGAAGCTTTCTTT

V: TRBV4-1
D: TRBD1
size: .
J: TRBJ1-2
CDR3: CASSQDWDRINYGYTF
DNA: TGCGCCAGCAGCCAAGATTGGGACAGAATCAACTATGGCTACACCTTC

V: TRBV10-2
D: .
size: .
J: TRBJ2-4
CDR3: CASRPPGENIQYF
DNA: TGCGCCAGCAGGCCCCCTGGCGAAAACATTCAGTACTTC

V: TRBV7-9
D: .
size: .
J: TRBJ2-7
CDR3: CASSSTRDEQYF
DNA: TGTGCCAGCAGCTCGACTAGGGACGAGCAGTACTTC

V: TRBV10-3
D: .
size: .
J: TRBJ2-1
CDR3: CAISDRQRAYNEQFF
DNA: TGTGCCATCAGTGACCGTCAGAGGGCCTACAATGAGCAGTTCTTC

V: TRBV6-5
D: .
size: once
J: TRBJ2-1
CDR3: CASSKEPGLKSEQFF
DNA: TGTGCCAGCAGTAAAGAACCGGGACTGAAAAGCGAGCAGTTCTTC

V: TRBV12-5
D: TRBD2
size: .
J: TRBJ2-1
CDR3: CASGRIGREGEQFF
DNA: TGTGCTAGTGGTAGAATCGGACGGGAGGGTGAGCAGTTCTTC

V: TRBV11-2
D: .
size: .
J: TRBJ2-3
CDR3: CASSLGASHTDTQYF
DNA: TGTGCCAGCAGCTTAGGGGCTAGTCACACAGATACGCAGTATTTT

V: TRBV10-1
D: TRBD2
size: .
J: TRBJ2-3
CDR3: CASSGTSGGPDTQYF
DNA: TGCGCCAGCAGTGGAACTAGCGGGGGCCCAGATACGCAGTATTTT

V: TRBV5-6
D: .
size: .
J: TRBJ2-5
CDR3: CASSLRETQYF
DNA: TGTGCCAGCAGCTTGAGGGAGACCCAGTACTTC

V: TRBV2
D: .
size: .
J: TRBJ1-1
CDR3: CASRAVRGNTEAFF
DNA: TGTGCCAGCAGGGCCGTGCGGGGGAACACTGAAGCTTTCTTT

V: TRBV5-1
D: TRBD1
size: .
J: TRBJ1-1
CDR3: CASSIPGQGVGEAFF
DNA: TGCGCCAGCAGCATCCCCGGACAGGGGGTGGGTGAAGCTTTCTTT

V: TRBV5-4
D: TRBD1
size: .
J: TRBJ1-2
CDR3: CASSLAQGVDGYTF
DNA: TGTGCCAGCAGCTTGGCTCAGGGGGTTGATGGCTACACCTTC

V: TRBV18
D: .
size: .
J: TRBJ1-3
CDR3: CASSPNAGPGNTIYF
DNA: TGTGCCAGCTCACCAAACGCGGGACCGGGAAACACCATATATTTT

V: TRBV27
D: TRBD1
size: .
J: TRBJ1-2
CDR3: CASSFRGSHYGYTF
DNA: TGTGCCAGCAGTTTCAGGGGGAGCCACTATGGCTACACCTTC

V: TRBV13
D: .
size: .
J: TRBJ1-2
CDR3: CASSGTSYGYTF
DNA: TGTGCCAGCAGTGGGACGTCCTATGGCTACACCTTC

V: TRBV5-1
D: .
size: .
J: TRBJ2-1
CDR3: CASSSEANEQFF
DNA: TGCGCCAGCAGCTCCGAGGCCAATGAGCAGTTCTTC

V: TRBV5-1
D: TRBD1
size: .
J: TRBJ1-4
CDR3: CASSYYTGTEINEKLFF
DNA: TGCGCCAGCAGCTATTACACCGGGACAGAGATCAATGAAAAACTGTTTTTT

V: TRBV29-1
D: .
size: .
J: TRBJ2-1
CDR3: CSVEHRDEQFF
DNA: TGCAGCGTAGAACACCGGGACGAGCAGTTCTTC

V: TRBV7-2
D: TRBD1
size: .
J: TRBJ2-1
CDR3: CASSHQGTDSYNEQFF
DNA: TGTGCCAGCAGCCACCAGGGGACAGACTCCTACAATGAGCAGTTCTTC

V: TRBV19
D: TRBD1
size: .
J: TRBJ1-4
CDR3: CASIGGAANEKLFF
DNA: TGTGCCAGTATAGGGGGCGCAGCTAATGAAAAACTGTTTTTT